This T cell receptor beta chain was found in a study of T cell repertoires in ileal Crohn's disease. As for the study in general: About 40% were active smokers at surgery; median disease duration was roughly 7.9 years. Every patient was operated on for stricturing (approximately 60%) or penetrating (around 40%) complications. Postoperative therapy was given to about half: about 11 thiopurines, 18 anti-TNF agents. Study findings and constraints: Compared with non-smokers, active smokers at surgery showed more clonal expansions.

Using immunoSEQ multiplex PCR, the repertoire was profiled, and TCRdb retains in-frame clones only, with some absent. This sample carries 16,000 or so clones, roughly nine tenths of them seen once, and the ten largest clones take roughly 7.1%. This clone was seen just once. Its antigen is currently unknown. CDR1 is SGHTA and CDR2 is FQGNSA in the germline V gene. CDR3 length equals 14 residues. V shed 3 bases, J shed 10 bases, and the junction held 8 bases outside the gene matches. Time point specified: inflamed ileum from the surgical specimen. This receptor was taken from an adult with Crohn's disease. The sample was ileal tissue. The chain carries TRBV7-2 and TRBJ2-1, with 8 nucleotides matching TRBD2. The CDR3 DNA reads TGTGCCAGCAGCTTCGCTAGCGGGCTCCAAGAGCAGTTCTTC. It translates to CASSFASGLQEQFF.